This TCR beta chain originates from a study of cytomegalovirus exposure and HLA in healthy donors. Study findings and constraints: Segments of the TCR beta V type were, in most cases, productive about 87% or about 30% of the time in an earlier analysis.

Comment on this clone: What it binds is unknown.

V shed 7 bases and J shed 3 bases, with 15 bases lying between them. Germline V gene lookup returns CDR1 SNHLY and CDR2 FYNNEI. The CDR3 covers 14 residues. 60 Vbeta and 13 Jbeta primers were used in PCR. In the original processing: An analysis that came later counted 77 million or so unique TCR beta chains, about 10 million shared. Using immunoSEQ multiplex PCR, the repertoire was profiled, and TCRdb retains in-frame clones only, with some absent. V, J and clone size derive from that table, while D and trimming were established from the DNA sequence. The sample shows 90,000 to 130,000 clones, about 80% of them seen only once.

The chain employs TRBV2 and TRBJ1-2, with D perhaps TRBD1 (5 bases). The sample consisted of PBMCs. The TCR sequence derives from a woman aged 60-70 years in good health and CMV-seropositive. CDR3 coding DNA: TGTGCCAGCACCGGACGGGGGGGGGACTATGGCTACACCTTC. Translation gives CASTGRGGDYGYTF.